Listed here are 2 T cell receptor beta chains from one sample, sequenced in a study of post-analysis software for immune sequencing data. Points from the study as a whole: Five or six TRBV segments, TRBV5-6, TRBV5-1 and TRBV20-1 among them, were found more frequent in patients than controls.

The antigens of these receptors remain unknown. Researchers reported that TCR beta cDNA libraries carried unique molecular identifiers. TCRdb reanalysed the PCR reads using MiXCR and keeps one entry per CDR3 protein. The data hold about 770,000 distinct CDR3 sequences, with about 43% observed a single time. Source material: blood. These receptors all come from a girl aged 10-17 years with multiple sclerosis.

The CDR3 sequence: CASSWGQGATYEQYF. CDR3 coding DNA: TGTGCCAGCAGCTGGGGACAGGGGGCTACCTACGAGCAGTACTTC. This chain uses TRBV7-6 with TRBJ2-4; 12 positions match TRBD1. The end of the DNA fits TRBJ2-7 better, so the J call may be wrong. The CDR3 has 15 amino acids. Germline lookup yields CDR1 SGHVS and CDR2 FNYEAQ.

This clonotype was picked up a small number of times. This chain links TRBV20-1 with TRBJ2-7; no reliable D call. Trimming removed 3 bases at V and 2 bases at J, with 11 bases between. The V gene's germline CDR1 is DFQATT and CDR2 SNEGSKA (reference sequence). The CDR3 sequence is 13 residues long. For the CDR3, the DNA is TGCAGTGCTAGCCGAGCGAAACCCTACGAGCAGTACTTC. It is translated as CSASRAKPYEQYF.